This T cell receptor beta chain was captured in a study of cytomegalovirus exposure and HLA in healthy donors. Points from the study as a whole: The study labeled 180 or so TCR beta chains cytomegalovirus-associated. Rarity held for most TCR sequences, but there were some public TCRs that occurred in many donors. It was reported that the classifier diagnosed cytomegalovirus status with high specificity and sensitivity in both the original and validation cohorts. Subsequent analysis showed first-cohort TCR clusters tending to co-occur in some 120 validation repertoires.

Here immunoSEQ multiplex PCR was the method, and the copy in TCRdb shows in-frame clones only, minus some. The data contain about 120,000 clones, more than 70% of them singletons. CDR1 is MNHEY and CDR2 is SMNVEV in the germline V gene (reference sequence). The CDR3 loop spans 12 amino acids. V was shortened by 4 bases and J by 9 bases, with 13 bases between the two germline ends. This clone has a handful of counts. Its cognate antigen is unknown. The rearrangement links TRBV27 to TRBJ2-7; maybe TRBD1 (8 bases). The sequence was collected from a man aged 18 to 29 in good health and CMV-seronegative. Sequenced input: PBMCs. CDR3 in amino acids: CASSSGGQGQYF. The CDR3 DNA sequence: TGTGCCAGCAGTTCGGGAGGACAGGGGCAGTACTTC.